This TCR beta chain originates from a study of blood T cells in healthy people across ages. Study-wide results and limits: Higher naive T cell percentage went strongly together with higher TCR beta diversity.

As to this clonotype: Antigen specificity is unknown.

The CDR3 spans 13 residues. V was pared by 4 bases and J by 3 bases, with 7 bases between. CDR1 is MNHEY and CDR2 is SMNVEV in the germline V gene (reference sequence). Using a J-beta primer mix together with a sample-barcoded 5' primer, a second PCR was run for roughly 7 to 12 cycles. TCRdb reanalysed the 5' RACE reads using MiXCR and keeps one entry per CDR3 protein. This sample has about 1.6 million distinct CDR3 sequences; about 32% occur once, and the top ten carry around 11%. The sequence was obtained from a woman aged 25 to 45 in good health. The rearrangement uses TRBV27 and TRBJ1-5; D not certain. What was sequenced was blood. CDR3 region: CASSWAINQPQHF. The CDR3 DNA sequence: TGTGCCAGCAGTTGGGCCATCAATCAGCCCCAGCATTTT.